This is a list of T cell receptor beta chains from one sample in a study of shared clonotypes between healthy human individuals. The protocol was immunoSEQ multiplex PCR, while the TCRdb copy is restricted to in-frame clones and leaves out a portion. The sample holds around 500,000 clones, roughly three quarters seen once. The source material was PBMCs. Receptors were obtained from a woman aged 40 to 55 in good health. Some clones in this sample may be carry-over from other donors' samples. Each CDR3 is given with its conserved first and last residue. Each record gives: J gene, clone size, CDR3 length, D gene, V gene, CDR3 DNA, CDR3 protein. A D gene is named only where the DNA matches it firmly. The size entry is marked missing in some rows and otherwise reads once, few, many or a size class.

TRBJ2-1,-,15,-,TRBV30,TGTGCCTGGAGTGTACGGGGGAGTAGGTCCAATGAGCAGTTCTTC,CAWSVRGSRSNEQFF
TRBJ2-2,-,15,-,TRBV7-9,TGTGCCAGCAGCTCGTGGGGGGAAAGGGCCGGGGAGCTGTTTTTT,CASSSWGERAGELFF
TRBJ1-4,once,15,-,TRBV7-9,TGTGCCAGCAGCTTAGCTGTGGGGGGGCGAGAAAAACTGTTTTTT,CASSLAVGGREKLFF
TRBJ1-5,-,15,TRBD1,TRBV4-2,TGTGCCAGCAGCCAGGACAGGGGGCCTTCTCAGCCCCAGCATTTT,CASSQDRGPSQPQHF
TRBJ1-3,-,15,TRBD1,TRBV28,TGTGCCAGCAGCAATCAGGGGGCGGTTGGAAACACCATATATTTT,CASSNQGAVGNTIYF
TRBJ1-1,-,17,TRBD1,TRBV5-1,TGCGCCAGCAGCTTGGTTTCCATTGGACAGGTGAACACTGAAGCTTTCTTT,CASSLVSIGQVNTEAFF
TRBJ2-7,-,15,TRBD2,TRBV5-1,TGCGCCAGCACTAGGGCTAGCGGGGTTAACTACGAGCAGTACTTC,CASTRASGVNYEQYF
TRBJ2-3,-,12,-,TRBV18,TGTGCCAGCTCACCACCCACAGATACGCAGTATTTT,CASSPPTDTQYF
TRBJ2-2,-,15,TRBD2,TRBV29-1,TGCAGCGTTCTTTCGACTAGCGGGAGCGCCGGGGAGCTGTTTTTT,CSVLSTSGSAGELFF
TRBJ2-2,-,17,-,TRBV7-3,TGTGCCAGCAGCCCTGCTGGACCCCGAGGGGACACCGGGGAGCTGTTTTTT,CASSPAGPRGDTGELFF
TRBJ2-3,-,15,TRBD1,TRBV5-1,TGCGCCAGCTCTGAGATCGGACAGGGCCAGGATACGCAGTATTTT,CASSEIGQGQDTQYF
TRBJ2-3,-,12,-,TRBV5-1,TGCGCCAGCAGCTTGTTGGGTGATACGCAGTATTTT,CASSLLGDTQYF
TRBJ2-7,-,13,TRBD1,TRBV2,TGTGCCAGCAACGGACAGGGGGCCTACGAGCAGTACTTC,CASNGQGAYEQYF
TRBJ1-1,once,14,-,TRBV6-5,TGTGCCAGCAGCCCGGACAGTACAAACACTGAAGCTTTCTTT,CASSPDSTNTEAFF
TRBJ2-2,-,14,-,TRBV2,TGTGCCAGCAGTGAAGCCCGGACCCCTTGGGGGCTGTTTTTT,CASSEARTPWGLFF
TRBJ2-3,few,15,TRBD2,TRBV6-1,TGTGCCAGCAGTGAGGTAGCGGGAGAGACAGATACGCAGTATTTT,CASSEVAGETDTQYF
TRBJ2-7,-,14,-,TRBV18,TGTGCCAGCTCACCACCGTCCCAGTCCTACGAGCAGTACTTC,CASSPPSQSYEQYF
TRBJ2-1,-,14,-,TRBV15,TGTGCCACCAGCAGTTGGGCGGGTAACAATGAGCAGTTCTTC,CATSSWAGNNEQFF
TRBJ2-5,-,15,TRBD2,TRBV6-5,TGTGCCAGCAGTAACGGACTAGCGGGCCAAGAGACCCAGTACTTC,CASSNGLAGQETQYF
TRBJ2-6,-,18,TRBD1,TRBV10-3,TGTGCCATCAGTGACCCTAGACAGGGGGCGCCTGGGGCCAACGTCCTGACTTTC,CAISDPRQGAPGANVLTF
TRBJ2-7,-,14,-,TRBV5-1,TGCGCCAGCAGCCTCAGGCCCCCGGGCTACGAGCAGTACTTC,CASSLRPPGYEQYF
TRBJ1-5,-,17,-,TRBV2,TGTGCCAGCAGTGATCATATACGGGCCTCTAGCAATCAGCCCCAGCATTTT,CASSDHIRASSNQPQHF
TRBJ2-1,-,16,TRBD2,TRBV5-1,TGCGCCAGCAGCTTGGCGGGACTAGCTGTTTCCGATGAGCAGTTCTTC,CASSLAGLAVSDEQFF
TRBJ2-7,-,14,-,TRBV9,TGTGCCAGCAGCGTAGAGGTAGCGCCGTACGAGCAGTACTTC,CASSVEVAPYEQYF
TRBJ1-5,-,13,-,TRBV30,TGTGCCTGGAGCGCCAGGGTTGATCAGCCCCAGCATTTT,CAWSARVDQPQHF
TRBJ1-2,few,14,-,TRBV18,TGTGCCAGCTCACAACCGGCAGGGAGCTATGGCTACACCTTC,CASSQPAGSYGYTF
TRBJ2-7,-,13,TRBD1,TRBV7-3,TGTGCCAGCAGCTTAGGTACAGGGGGCGTGCAGTACTTC,CASSLGTGGVQYF
TRBJ2-2,-,14,TRBD2,TRBV10-2,TGCGCCAGCAATCTAGCGGGAGGCCCAGGAGAGCTGTTTTTT,CASNLAGGPGELFF
TRBJ2-7,-,13,-,TRBV5-4,TGTGCCAGCAGCTTGGGACTTACCTACGAGCAGTACTTC,CASSLGLTYEQYF
TRBJ2-1,-,16,TRBD2,TRBV9,TGTGCCAGCAGCGCTCCCGGGACTAGGTCCTACAATGAGCAGTTCTTC,CASSAPGTRSYNEQFF
TRBJ1-4,-,16,-,TRBV21-1,TGTGCCAGCAACCACAGGGGGAATTGTACTAATGAAAAACTGTTTTTT,CASNHRGNCTNEKLFF
TRBJ1-1,-,14,TRBD1,TRBV19,TGTGCCAGTAGTAAGGGACAGGGGAACACTGAAGCTTTCTTT,CASSKGQGNTEAFF
TRBJ1-5,few,13,-,TRBV29-1,TGCAGCGTTGCCGGGGGTCAGGATCAGCCCCAGCATTTT,CSVAGGQDQPQHF
TRBJ2-5,once,14,TRBD2,TRBV9,TGTGCCAGCAGCGTGGGACTAGCGGAAGAGACCCAGTACTTC,CASSVGLAEETQYF
TRBJ2-3,once,16,TRBD2,TRBV4-1,TGCGCCAGCAGCCAACTAGCGGGAGGGGTTACAGATACGCAGTATTTT,CASSQLAGGVTDTQYF
TRBJ2-2,-,15,TRBD2,TRBV5-4,TGTGCCAGCAGCCCCCTCACTAGCGGTCCTGGGGAGCTGTTTTTT,CASSPLTSGPGELFF
TRBJ1-5,few,13,TRBD1,TRBV7-9,TGTGCCAGCAGCGGACAGGGTGACCAGCCCCAGCATTTT,CASSGQGDQPQHF
TRBJ2-7,-,15,TRBD2,TRBV6-6,TGTGCCAGCAGTCCTTATGCTAGCGGGAGCTACGAGCAGTACTTC,CASSPYASGSYEQYF
TRBJ1-1,-,13,-,TRBV29-1,TGCAGCGTTGAGGAGGGGGGAAGGACTGAAGCTTTCTTT,CSVEEGGRTEAFF
TRBJ1-2,-,13,-,TRBV15,TGTGCCACCAGCAGAGACCAAAACTATGGCTACACCTTC,CATSRDQNYGYTF
TRBJ2-3,-,15,-,TRBV5-1,TGCGCCAGCAGCTTGGATAGCGGCGGACCAGATACGCAGTATTTT,CASSLDSGGPDTQYF
TRBJ2-7,-,14,-,TRBV5-1,TGCGCCAGCAGCTTGGGGGCTCGGGAGCACGAGCAGTACTTC,CASSLGAREHEQYF